This T cell receptor (beta chain) was recorded in a study of CD8 T cells in ankylosing spondylitis. TCRdb re-called the 5' RACE reads through MiXCR, storing one row per CDR3 protein. The data contain hundreds of thousands of distinct CDR3 sequences, around a quarter of them singletons. Germline CDR1 is MNHEY and CDR2 is SVGAGI. V lost 4 bases, J lost 2 bases, and 13 bases stayed unmatched. CDR3 length equals 18 residues. The sample was blood, either unsorted or a sorted T cell fraction (not recorded which). This sequence originates from a male donor with ankylosing spondylitis or in good health (not recorded which). The chain uses TRBV6-5 and TRBJ2-3; TRBD2 matches at 9 bases. The CDR3: CASSCEASGASYTDTQYF. The CDR3 DNA sequence: TGTGCCAGCAGTTGCGAGGCTAGCGGGGCCTCTTACACAGATACGCAGTATTTT.